The T cell receptor (beta chain) described here comes from a study of Ad26.COV2.S vaccination and SARS-CoV-2 variants (dated by TCRdb to the early 2020s). With respect to the entire study: Vaccine-arm donors were drawn from COV1001, a multicentre, randomized, double-blind, placebo-controlled phase I-IIa trial of Ad26.COV2.S in healthy adults. Ad26.COV2.S was given intramuscularly at 5x10^10 or 1x10^11 viral particles, as a single shot or as two shots 56 days apart. TCRbeta repertoire sequencing served as the tool for gauging how specific and how broad the SARS-CoV-2-reactive T cell receptors were following Ad26.COV2.S vaccination. The TCR-sequenced set comprised roughly 30 samples: approximately 20 Ad26.COV2.S vaccine recipients, 5 placebo recipients and 8 SARS-CoV-2 convalescent individuals. Trial participants were randomized into five groups of five, in which low-dose or high-dose Ad26.COV2.S was given once or twice, or placebo was given on both occasions. Investigators did not know the trial group allocation while performing experiments and assessing outcomes. Broader findings and caveats from the paper: Vaccine and placebo recipients had similar non-spike TCR breadth, a finding consistent with the vaccine containing only spike. After vaccination, substantial breadth of spike-specific CD8+ and CD4+ T cell responses was reported. Ad26.COV2.S recipients had higher spike-specific TCR breadth than placebo recipients (P = 0.0014). The authors noted that total T cell responses may have been underestimated by the TCR breadth and depth analyses. Comparing responses between vaccine doses or regimens was not something the study was powered to do.

Concerning this clone: Its antigen target is currently unknown. One base away there is no much larger clone; base qualities are not given.

The immunoSEQ Assay was the method used to sequence TCRbeta CDR3 regions. After extraction, genomic DNA underwent amplification by bias-controlled multiplex PCR, followed by high-throughput sequencing. The authors' pipeline ran thus. To quantify the absolute abundance of every unique TCRbeta CDR3 region, sequences were collapsed and filtered. T cell fraction was estimated by normalizing TCRbeta template counts to usable DNA, with usable DNA measured through amplification of reference genes found in all nucleated cells. Repertoire TCRs were annotated as SARS-CoV-2-specific by exact matching of V gene, CDR3 amino acid sequence and J gene to a known reactive TCR set. The reference SARS-CoV-2 TCR set was obtained from MIRA and was filtered for enrichment in COVID-19-positive ImmuneCODE repertoires, whereby public or cross-reactive TCRs were removed. Drawing on the MIRA antigens, annotated TCRs were analysed further at the level of specific ORF or position within ORF. Breadth was defined as annotated unique rearrangements over total unique productive rearrangements; depth was the summed frequency of those rearrangements. Group comparisons of TCR breadth used two-sided Wilcoxon rank-sum tests. Entries here come from immuneACCESS through TCRdb and include only in-frame sequences with V and J called. Some clones fail to appear in such tables; in the studies checked, an unresolved V gene covers under half of the shortfall, and the cause of the remainder is unknown. The V and J calls and the clone size are those of that table, but D and trimming were determined from the DNA. The sample yields 350,000 to 450,000 clones; approximately 90% were counted once. Together, the top ten hold about 1.7% of the sample.

From a lookup of the germline V gene, CDR1 and CDR2 are MNHEY and SVGAGI. The junction shows trimming of 2 bases on V and 4 bases on J, plus 12 bases between the germline ends. Inclusive of the bounding cysteine and phenylalanine, the CDR3 is 15 residues long. Only the CDR3 portion is preserved as DNA: 45 bases, with reading frame beginning at the first base. The treatment or condition label, as the study defines it: 19 received Ad26.COV2.S at low or high dose, single or two shots; 5 received placebo; per-sample allocation not given. Repertoires of vaccine and placebo recipients were sequenced from samples collected on day 63 after the first injection. Between 29 July and 7 August 2020, Cohort 1b enrolled about two dozen adults aged 18-55 years at one site in Boston, USA. As a vaccine, Ad26.COV2.S was a replication-incompetent adenovirus type 26 vector that expressed a prefusion-stabilized SARS-CoV-2 spike protein derived from the original Wuhan strain.

The input for sequencing was peripheral blood, taken in a trial of Ad26.COV2.S vaccine versus placebo. The receptor comes from a person between 18 and 65 years old who received the Ad26.COV2.S COVID-19 vaccine or a placebo. The rearranged segments are TRBV6-5 and TRBJ2-1; the D gene is perhaps TRBD2, from 6 matching bases. The CDR3 sequence is CASSYRLGGYNEQFF. The DNA sequence follows: TGTGCCAGCAGTTACAGGCTGGGGGGTTACAATGAGCAGTTCTTC.